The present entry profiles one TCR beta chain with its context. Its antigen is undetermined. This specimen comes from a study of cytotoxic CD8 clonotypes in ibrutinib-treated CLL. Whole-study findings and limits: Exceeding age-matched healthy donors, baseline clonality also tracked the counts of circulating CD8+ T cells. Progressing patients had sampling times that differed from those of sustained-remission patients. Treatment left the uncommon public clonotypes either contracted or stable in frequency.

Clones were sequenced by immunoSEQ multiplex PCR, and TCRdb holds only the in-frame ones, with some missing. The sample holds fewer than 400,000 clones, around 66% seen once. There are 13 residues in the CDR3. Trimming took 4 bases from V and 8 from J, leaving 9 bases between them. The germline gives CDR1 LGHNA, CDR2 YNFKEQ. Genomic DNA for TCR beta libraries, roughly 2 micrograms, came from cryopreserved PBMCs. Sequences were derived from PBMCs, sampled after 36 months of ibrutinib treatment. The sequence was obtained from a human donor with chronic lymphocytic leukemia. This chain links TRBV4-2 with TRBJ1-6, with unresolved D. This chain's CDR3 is CASSLDLDSPLHF. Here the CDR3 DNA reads TGTGCCAGCAGCCTAGATCTGGATTCACCCCTCCACTTT.